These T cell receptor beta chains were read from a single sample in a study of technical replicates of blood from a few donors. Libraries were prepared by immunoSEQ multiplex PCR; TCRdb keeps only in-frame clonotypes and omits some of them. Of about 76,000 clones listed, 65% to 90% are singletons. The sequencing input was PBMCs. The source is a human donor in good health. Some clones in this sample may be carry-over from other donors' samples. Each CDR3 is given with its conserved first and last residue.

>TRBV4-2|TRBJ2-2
CASSQGLAVNTGELFF
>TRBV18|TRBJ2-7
CASSLDRDPSYEQYF
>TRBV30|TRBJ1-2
CAWSFQGNYGYTF
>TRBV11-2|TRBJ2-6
CASSDYGYGANVLTF
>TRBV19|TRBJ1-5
CASSIPGLTSNQPQHF
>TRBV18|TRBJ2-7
CASSPRERGGSYEQYF
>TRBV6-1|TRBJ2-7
CASSNLPSGGYEQYF
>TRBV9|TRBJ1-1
CASSVGFGNTEAFF
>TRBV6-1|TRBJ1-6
CASSEALQGLGSPLHF
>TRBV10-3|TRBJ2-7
CAISDPGLPYGEQYF
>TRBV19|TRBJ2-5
CASSTGTSGAGAETQYF
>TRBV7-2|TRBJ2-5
CASSVGASGGIETQYF
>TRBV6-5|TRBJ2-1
CASSYHGTSGFNEQFF
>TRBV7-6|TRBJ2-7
CASSLADSSYEQYF
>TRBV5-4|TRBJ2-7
CASSGMGTSGMTPYEQYF
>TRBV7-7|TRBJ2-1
CASSLGAGDKKSYNEQFF
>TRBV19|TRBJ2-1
CASSKTGTSGKVGEQFF
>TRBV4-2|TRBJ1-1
CASSHSQTGGTEAFF
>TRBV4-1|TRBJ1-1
CASSHGGGNTEAFF
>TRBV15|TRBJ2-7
CATSRAPQGQDTYEQYF
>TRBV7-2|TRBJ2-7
CASSPRLADSYEQYF
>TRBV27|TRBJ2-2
CASSQTGTGGYGGELFF
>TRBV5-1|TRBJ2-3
CASSLTADPSTDTQYF
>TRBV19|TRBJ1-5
CASSMGGSQGAEPQHF
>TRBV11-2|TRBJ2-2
CASSRSGTGELFF
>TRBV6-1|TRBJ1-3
CASSEDGASGNTIYF
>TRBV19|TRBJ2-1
CASSIDRGSYNEQFF
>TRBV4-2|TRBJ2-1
CASSQDGGGAYNEQFF
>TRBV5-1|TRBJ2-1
CASRAGTAGWEQFF
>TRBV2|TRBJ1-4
CASSRGTNEKLFF
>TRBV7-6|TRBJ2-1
CASSPEATGGGNEQFF
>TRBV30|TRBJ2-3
CAWSEGGLTDTQYF
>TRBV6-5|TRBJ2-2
CASSYSSSRDTGELFF
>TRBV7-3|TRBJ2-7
CASSLNPGGSGGSEQYF
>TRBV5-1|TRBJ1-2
CASSLGRGYGYTF
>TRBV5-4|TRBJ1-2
CASSLSGRGRGVSGYTF
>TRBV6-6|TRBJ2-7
CASSYSGDIRQYF
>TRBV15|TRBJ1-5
CATSRDGVNQPQHF
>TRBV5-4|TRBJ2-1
CASKLAGGRNEQFF